These 25 T cell receptor beta chains originate from one sample sequenced in a study of T cell responses to AZD1222 COVID-19 vaccine. Repertoires were generated with immunoSEQ multiplex PCR, while TCRdb's copy carries only in-frame clones and drops some. The profile shows about 60,000 clones, more than 60% of them singletons. Sequencing used peripheral blood, obtained 28 days after the second AZD1222 dose. These receptors all come from an adult who received the AZD1222 COVID-19 vaccine.

V is TRBV7-9 and J is TRBJ2-2, with 12 positions matching TRBD2. Germline loops: CDR1 SEHNR, CDR2 FQNEAQ (reference sequence). The CDR3 length is 18 residues. V shed 0 bases and J 1 base; nucleotides not matched to a gene: 3. For the CDR3, the DNA is TGTGCCAGCAGCTTAGCCTCGACTAGCGGGGGGAACACCGGGGAGCTGTTTTTT. Its translation is CASSLASTSGGNTGELFF.

The chain is built from TRBV6-2 or TRBV6-3 and TRBJ1-3; D unclear. Germline loops: CDR1 MNHEY, CDR2 SVGEGT. Trimming stripped 6 bases from V and 0 bases from J, with 18 bases between. This CDR3 contains 17 residues. The CDR3 coding sequence is TGTGCCAGCAGCAAAGGAGGCAGCGGAACCTCTGGAAACACCATATATTTT. Translating gives CASSKGGSGTSGNTIYF.

The chain recombines TRBV27 with TRBJ1-2, with a tentative D call TRBD1 (5 bases). CDR1 and CDR2 from the germline V gene are MNHEY and SMNVEV (reference sequence). CDR3 size: 13 residues. V lost 1 base to trimming and J lost 8 bases, with 11 bases between them. The CDR3 coding sequence is TGTGCCAGCAGTTTATGGGGGTCTCCGGGCTACACCTTC. Translating gives CASSLWGSPGYTF.

The rearrangement links TRBV18 to TRBJ1-2; D remains ambiguous. The V gene's germline CDR1 is KGHSH and CDR2 LQKENI. The length of the CDR3 is 14 residues. The ends were cut back, 3 bases at V and 8 bases at J, with 16 bases in the middle. CDR3 nucleotide sequence: TGTGCCAGCTCACCTCCGATATCTGGTGCGGGCTACACCTTC. It yields the protein CASSPPISGAGYTF.

The rearrangement links TRBV3-1 (or the pseudogene TRBV3-2) to TRBJ1-5; 11 bases fit TRBD1. With 4 bases clipped from V and 8 bases from J, the junction kept 7 bases outside the gene matches. Per germline, CDR1 LGHDT and CDR2 YNNKEL (reference sequence). The CDR3 extends over 15 amino acids. CDR3 sequence (DNA): TGTGCCAGCAGCCGGGGGACAGGGGGTTTAAAGCCCCAGCATTTT. It encodes CASSRGTGGLKPQHF.

The chain combines TRBV30 with TRBJ2-5; TRBD2 is a possible D gene (5 bases). Trimming stripped 3 bases from V and 1 base from J, with 12 bases between. This CDR3 region has 14 residues. The V gene's germline CDR1 is GTSNPN and CDR2 SVGIG (reference sequence). The CDR3 DNA reads as TGTGCCTGGAGAAGACCGGGGAGCCAAGAGACCCAGTACTTC. This gives the protein CAWRRPGSQETQYF.

The rearrangement joins TRBV28 to TRBJ2-6, with D possibly being TRBD1 or TRBD2 (5 bases each). This CDR3 region has 17 residues. The ends were cut back, 2 bases at V and 1 base at J, with 12 bases in the middle. The germline CDR1 and CDR2 sequences are MDHEN and SYDVKM. DNA for the CDR3: TGTGCCAGCAGTTTAAACACGGGGCGGTCTGGGGCCAACGTCCTGACTTTC. Translated, it gives CASSLNTGRSGANVLTF.

V gene TRBV27 combines with J gene TRBJ1-2; 12 bases align to TRBD1. The CDR3 is made up of 16 amino acids. V lost 2 bases, J lost 8 bases, and 9 bases stayed unmatched. Germline V gene sequence: CDR1 MNHEY, CDR2 SMNVEV (reference sequence). The CDR3: CASSLRRDRGLEGYTF. CDR3 DNA sequence: TGTGCCAGCAGTTTACGGCGGGACAGGGGGCTGGAAGGCTACACCTTC.

A single count supports this clone. This chain links TRBV6-5 with TRBJ2-6, with D perhaps TRBD1 or TRBD2 (5 bases each). CDR1 and CDR2 (germline): MNHEY, SVGAGI. The length of the CDR3 is 15 residues. The V end lost 8 bases, the J end lost 4 bases, and 15 bases lay between the germline ends. The CDR3 DNA is TGTGCCAGCGATGACGGTGGGACCGGGGCCAACGTCCTGACTTTC. Residues: CASDDGGTGANVLTF.

V usage is TRBV19 and J usage is TRBJ1-6, with a weak D call TRBD1 (5 bases). CDR3 length equals 16 residues. CDR1 and CDR2 (germline): LNHDA, SQIVND (reference sequence). V lost 3 bases and J 8 bases, leaving 17 bases between the germline ends. Here the CDR3 DNA reads TGTGCCAGTAGTATTGTCTCTCGGGGCTCCGATTCACCCCTCCACTTT. It is translated as CASSIVSRGSDSPLHF. Full variable domain (outside the CDR3, taken from reference TRBV19 and TRBJ1-6): DGGITQSPKYLFRKEGQNVTLSCEQNLNHDAMYWYRQDPGQGLRLIYYSQIVNDFQKGDIAEGYSVSREKKESFPLTVTSAQKNPTAFYLCASSIVSRGSDSPLHFGNGTRLTVT.

The CDR3 protein is CAWSSGGHYGYTF. The CDR3 nucleotides read TGTGCCTGGAGTAGCGGGGGGCACTATGGCTACACCTTC. The chain recombines TRBV30 with TRBJ1-2, with D perhaps matching TRBD1 (6 bases). This CDR3 has 13 residues. Trimming stripped 2 bases from V and 3 bases from J, with 10 bases between. CDR1 is GTSNPN and CDR2 is SVGIG in the germline V gene (reference sequence).

V is TRBV2 and J is TRBJ1-5; no clear D gene. Germline loops: CDR1 SNHLY, CDR2 FYNNEI. The CDR3 covers 14 residues. V was cut by 5 bases and J by 2 bases, with 10 bases left in between. The CDR3 protein is CASSPEVGNQPQHF. The CDR3, as DNA: TGTGCCAGCAGTCCGGAAGTGGGCAATCAGCCCCAGCATTTT.

The chain employs TRBV6-5 and TRBJ1-3; TRBD1 matches 8 bases. J lost 10 bases, V lost 7 bases, and 12 bases had no gene match. CDR3 length equals 14 residues. Germline V lookup: CDR1 MNHEY, CDR2 SVGAGI. The CDR3 is CASTPVTQGGTIYF. The CDR3 DNA follows: TGTGCCAGCACCCCCGTCACACAGGGGGGGACCATATATTTT.

The chain employs TRBV7-6 and TRBJ1-2; D gene unclear. Trimming left V 3 bases short and J 0 bases short, with 5 bases between. Germline CDR1 is SGHVS and CDR2 is FNYEAQ. This CDR3 has 13 amino acids. The CDR3 DNA reads as TGTGCCAGCAGCTTGAAAGCTAACTATGGCTACACCTTC. Protein: CASSLKANYGYTF.

The chain has TRBV9 and TRBJ1-6; 8 bases match TRBD1. The V segment lost 0 bases and the J segment 6 bases; nucleotides outside the gene matches: 2. Germline CDR1 is SGDLS and CDR2 is YYNGEE. This CDR3 comprises 15 residues. Here the CDR3 reads CASSVGGQANSPLHF. As DNA, the CDR3 is TGTGCCAGCAGCGTAGGGGGACAGGCTAATTCACCCCTCCACTTT.

The V gene is TRBV3-1 (or the pseudogene TRBV3-2), the J gene TRBJ2-3; D is unresolved. Germline V gene sequence: CDR1 LGHDT, CDR2 YNNKEL (reference sequence). Trimming took off 3 bases at V and 0 bases at J, with 1 base between the two ends. This CDR3 spans 12 amino acids. The CDR3 DNA reads as TGTGCCAGCAGCCAGAGCACAGATACGCAGTATTTT. Encoded protein: CASSQSTDTQYF.

CDR3 amino acids: CAWIGTVNTEAFF. CDR3 nucleotides: TGTGCCTGGATTGGGACAGTGAACACTGAAGCTTTCTTT. The chain combines TRBV30 with TRBJ1-1; TRBD1 matches at 7 bases. Germline V gene sequence: CDR1 GTSNPN, CDR2 SVGIG (reference sequence). The CDR3 sequence is 13 residues long. Unmatched junction bases numbered 2, after V lost 4 bases and J lost 0 bases.

The J gene is TRBJ1-2, the V gene TRBV6-5; 7 bases align to TRBD1. The ends lost 6 bases at V and 8 bases at J; junction bases unmatched: 12. Germline V gene sequence: CDR1 MNHEY, CDR2 SVGAGI. The CDR3 extends over 14 amino acids. The CDR3 region has the DNA TGTGCCAGCAGACAACGCGACAGGGATGGAGGCTACACCTTC. It is translated as CASRQRDRDGGYTF.

This chain links TRBV18 with TRBJ2-7; D unresolved. The CDR3 has 13 amino acids. V shed 4 bases and J shed 2 bases, with 9 bases lying between them. CDR1 is KGHSH, CDR2 LQKENI, per germline. The CDR3 DNA is TGTGCCAGCTCACGGCAGGAGACCTACGAGCAGTACTTC. Translated: CASSRQETYEQYF.

V gene TRBV5-1 combines with J gene TRBJ2-7; D is perhaps TRBD2 (6 bases). From germline, CDR1 is SGHRS and CDR2 YFSETQ. The CDR3 consists of 14 residues. The V and J ends lost 0 bases and 1 base respectively, with 8 bases between them. The CDR3 loop reads CASSLVAGSYEQYF. The CDR3, as DNA: TGCGCCAGCAGCTTGGTTGCGGGATCCTACGAGCAGTACTTC.

The chain is built from TRBV6-5 and TRBJ1-5; no clear D gene. V was cut by 6 bases and J by 3 bases, with 9 bases left in between. CDR3 length: 13 residues. The germline V gene has CDR1 MNHEY and CDR2 SVGAGI. The DNA for the CDR3 is TGTGCCAGCAGGTCGGGTTACAATCAGCCCCAGCATTTT. This sequence encodes CASRSGYNQPQHF.

The chain employs TRBV18 and TRBJ1-6; tentatively, D is TRBD1 (6 bases). This CDR3 has 15 residues. The germline V gene encodes CDR1 KGHSH and CDR2 LQKENI. V lost 3 bases to trimming and J lost 9 bases, with 15 bases between them. CDR3 in amino acids: CASSPNRQESSPLHF. Here the CDR3 DNA reads TGTGCCAGCTCACCCAACCGACAGGAAAGTTCACCCCTCCACTTT.

V usage is TRBV28 and J usage is TRBJ1-4; TRBD1 might be the D (5 bases). Germline V gene sequence: CDR1 MDHEN, CDR2 SYDVKM. The CDR3 loop spans 14 amino acids. V was clipped by 7 bases and J by 13 bases, with 22 bases between them. The CDR3 DNA reads TGTGCCAGCAATACCGGGACCTTCTCTTCCGGACTGTTTTTT. Its protein product is CASNTGTFSSGLFF. The entire variable domain, with the rest obtained from reference TRBV28 and TRBJ1-4, is as follows: DVKVTQSSRYLVKRTGEKVFLECVQDMDHENMFWYRQDPGLGLRLIYFSYDVKMKEKGDIPEGYSVSREKKERFSLILESASTNQTSMYLCASNTGTFSSGLFFGSGTQLSVL.

The rearrangement uses TRBV7-2 and TRBJ1-2; 12 bases fit TRBD1. This CDR3 has 16 amino acids. V shed 1 base and J 6 bases; nucleotides not matched to a gene: 6. The germline CDR1 and CDR2 sequences are SGHTA and FQGNSA. The CDR3 DNA reads TGTGCCAGCAGCTTAGTGGTGGGACAGGGGGCGGATGGCTACACCTTC. This translates into CASSLVVGQGADGYTF.

The rearrangement uses TRBV7-2 and TRBJ2-5; D is unclear. In germline, CDR1 is SGHTA, CDR2 FQGNSA. V was trimmed by 4 bases and J by 5 bases, leaving 26 bases between them. The CDR3 length is 18 residues. The CDR3 sequence: CASSSLMRTERIKETQYF. Here the CDR3 DNA reads TGTGCCAGCAGCTCCCTCATGCGGACGGAGCGCATTAAGGAGACCCAGTACTTC.